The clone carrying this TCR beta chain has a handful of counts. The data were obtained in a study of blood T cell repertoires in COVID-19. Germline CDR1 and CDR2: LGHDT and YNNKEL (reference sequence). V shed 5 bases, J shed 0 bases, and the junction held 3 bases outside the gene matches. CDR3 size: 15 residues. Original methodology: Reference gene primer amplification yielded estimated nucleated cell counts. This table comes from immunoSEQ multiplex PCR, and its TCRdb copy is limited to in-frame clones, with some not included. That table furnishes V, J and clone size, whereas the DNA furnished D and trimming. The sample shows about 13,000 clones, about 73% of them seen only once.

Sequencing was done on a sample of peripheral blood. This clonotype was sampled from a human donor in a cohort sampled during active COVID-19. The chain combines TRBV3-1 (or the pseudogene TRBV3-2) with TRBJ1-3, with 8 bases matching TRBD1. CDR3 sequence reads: CASSYTGGSGNTIYF. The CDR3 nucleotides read TGTGCCAGCAGCTATACAGGGGGCTCTGGAAACACCATATATTTT.